This is a list of T cell receptor beta chains from one sample in a study of beta chain features in type 1 diabetes. Libraries were prepared by immunoSEQ multiplex PCR; TCRdb keeps only in-frame clonotypes and omits some of them. This sample yields roughly 330,000 clones, of which about 13% are seen a single time; roughly 0.016% belongs to the top ten. What was sequenced was naive CD4+ T cells from blood. These receptors were taken from a woman aged 18-30 years with type 1 diabetes. The CDR3 runs from the conserved cysteine through the conserved F or W. Each record gives: clone size, J gene, V gene, D gene, CDR3 DNA, CDR3 protein. A D gene is named only where the DNA matches it firmly. A clone size is listed for some rows: how often the clone was seen (once, few, many), or a class if it is expanded.

size: -
J: TRBJ1-1
V: TRBV2
D: -
DNA: TGTGCCAGCAGGGAGGAGAAGGGCACTGAAGCTTTCTTT
CDR3: CASREEKGTEAFF

size: few
J: TRBJ2-1
V: TRBV6-6
D: TRBD1
DNA: TGTGCCAGCAAAGACAGGGGCCAATACAATGAGCAGTTCTTC
CDR3: CASKDRGQYNEQFF

size: -
J: TRBJ1-1
V: TRBV29-1
D: TRBD1
DNA: TGCAGGGGACAGTTATCGGTGGGGAACACTGAAGCTTTCTTT
CDR3: CRGQLSVGNTEAFF

size: -
J: TRBJ2-7
V: TRBV2
D: -
DNA: TGTGCCAGCAGTGAAAGACTAACGCTAAGCTACGAGCAGTACTTC
CDR3: CASSERLTLSYEQYF

size: -
J: TRBJ1-2
V: TRBV30
D: TRBD1
DNA: TGTGCCTGGAGTTCGAGGACAGGGTACCGCGGCTACACCTTC
CDR3: CAWSSRTGYRGYTF

size: -
J: TRBJ2-3
V: TRBV18
D: TRBD1
DNA: TGTGCCAGCTCACCCGGACAGGGGCGCACAGATACGCAGTATTTT
CDR3: CASSPGQGRTDTQYF

size: -
J: TRBJ2-3
V: TRBV6-5
D: -
DNA: TGTGCCAGCAGTCTATCCAGGGCAGATACGCAGTATTTT
CDR3: CASSLSRADTQYF

size: -
J: TRBJ2-4
V: TRBV7-9
D: -
DNA: TGTGCCAGCAGCTTTCAGGGACAAGGGAAAAACATTCAGTACTTC
CDR3: CASSFQGQGKNIQYF

size: few
J: TRBJ1-1
V: TRBV29-1
D: TRBD1
DNA: TGCAGCGCCGGAGGGAGACAGGGCCTAACTGAAGCTTTCTTT
CDR3: CSAGGRQGLTEAFF

size: few
J: TRBJ1-5
V: TRBV19
D: -
DNA: TGTGCCAGTAGCAGGGGCAATAGCAATCAGCCCCAGCATTTT
CDR3: CASSRGNSNQPQHF

size: few
J: TRBJ2-1
V: TRBV7-2
D: TRBD2
DNA: TGTGCCAGCAGCGCGATACTAGCGGGAGGCAATGAGCAGTTCTTC
CDR3: CASSAILAGGNEQFF

size: few
J: TRBJ2-5
V: TRBV5-1
D: -
DNA: TGCGCCAGCAGCTTGGTCAGCCAGGCCCCAACGACCCAGTACTTC
CDR3: CASSLVSQAPTTQYF

size: -
J: TRBJ2-7
V: TRBV9
D: TRBD1
DNA: TGTGCCAGCAGCCCGGACAGGGTTTACGAGCAGTACTTC
CDR3: CASSPDRVYEQYF

size: -
J: TRBJ1-3
V: TRBV11-1
D: -
DNA: TGTGCCAGCAGCGGCGGACTCGGAAACACCATATATTTT
CDR3: CASSGGLGNTIYF

size: few
J: TRBJ2-1
V: TRBV28
D: -
DNA: TGTGCCAGCAGTCCCCTAGGCGGATCCTACAATGAGCAGTTCTTC
CDR3: CASSPLGGSYNEQFF

size: -
J: TRBJ2-5
V: TRBV7-2
D: TRBD1
DNA: TGTGCCAGCAGATTCACAGGGGTCAGGAGGGAGACCCAGTACTTC
CDR3: CASRFTGVRRETQYF

size: -
J: TRBJ1-1
V: TRBV12-5
D: TRBD1
DNA: TGTGCTAGTGGTTTGGCACAGGGGCTGAACACTGAAGCTTTCTTT
CDR3: CASGLAQGLNTEAFF